These T cell receptor beta chains were read from a single sample in a study of shared clonotypes between healthy human individuals. Produced via immunoSEQ multiplex PCR; TCRdb's table is partial and in-frame only. The table lists 110,000 or so clones, approximately 70% of them singletons, with roughly 24% in the top ten. The sequenced sample was memory CD8+ T cells sorted from blood. Source of these receptors: a woman aged 25 to 45 in good health. Each CDR3 is given with its conserved first and last residue. The D gene is left open where the match is weak. Rows give clone size only sometimes, using once, few, many, or a class for an expanded clone.

j_gene,v_gene,d_gene,abundance,CDR3aa,CDR3nt
TRBJ1-2,TRBV13,.,once,CASSSRDKANYGYTF,TGTGCCAGCAGCTCCCGGGACAAAGCTAACTATGGCTACACCTTC
TRBJ2-7,TRBV9,.,many,CASSVDYSRSPGDEQYF,TGTGCCAGCAGCGTAGACTATAGTAGATCTCCCGGGGACGAGCAGTACTTC
TRBJ2-2,TRBV4-1,TRBD2,.,CASSLSGTNTGELFF,TGCGCCAGCAGCCTTAGCGGGACGAACACCGGGGAGCTGTTTTTT
TRBJ2-3,TRBV4-1,.,.,CASTSHDTDTQYF,TGCGCCAGCACTTCACATGACACAGATACGCAGTATTTT
TRBJ2-1,TRBV5-6,.,once,CASSLERDRRLPRQGEQFF,TGTGCCAGCAGCTTGGAGCGGGACCGTCGCCTTCCTAGACAGGGGGAGCAGTTCTTC
TRBJ1-1,TRBV7-9,.,.,CASSFMDTEAFF,TGTGCCAGCAGCTTCATGGACACTGAAGCTTTCTTT
TRBJ2-4,TRBV5-1,TRBD1,.,CASSLAWQGADIQYF,TGCGCCAGCAGCTTGGCGTGGCAGGGGGCTGACATTCAGTACTTC
TRBJ2-1,TRBV27,.,.,CASSFGPHNEQFF,TGTGCCAGCAGTTTTGGGCCTCACAATGAGCAGTTCTTC
TRBJ1-1,TRBV29-1,.,.,CSVVPRVLTEAFF,TGCAGCGTTGTACCCAGGGTATTGACTGAAGCTTTCTTT
TRBJ1-1,TRBV10-2,TRBD1,once,CASSEFRDRGFWWTEAFF,TGCGCCAGCAGTGAGTTCCGGGACAGGGGATTTTGGTGGACTGAAGCTTTCTTT
TRBJ2-7,TRBV5-4,TRBD1,.,CASSVGQGITYEQYF,TGTGCCAGCAGCGTGGGACAGGGGATCACCTACGAGCAGTACTTC
TRBJ2-3,TRBV4-2,TRBD1,.,CASSQDRGQADTQYF,TGTGCCAGCAGCCAAGATAGGGGACAGGCAGATACGCAGTATTTT
TRBJ1-1,TRBV5-1,.,.,CASSLRDRNTEAFF,TGCGCCAGCAGCCTCCGCGACAGGAACACTGAAGCTTTCTTT